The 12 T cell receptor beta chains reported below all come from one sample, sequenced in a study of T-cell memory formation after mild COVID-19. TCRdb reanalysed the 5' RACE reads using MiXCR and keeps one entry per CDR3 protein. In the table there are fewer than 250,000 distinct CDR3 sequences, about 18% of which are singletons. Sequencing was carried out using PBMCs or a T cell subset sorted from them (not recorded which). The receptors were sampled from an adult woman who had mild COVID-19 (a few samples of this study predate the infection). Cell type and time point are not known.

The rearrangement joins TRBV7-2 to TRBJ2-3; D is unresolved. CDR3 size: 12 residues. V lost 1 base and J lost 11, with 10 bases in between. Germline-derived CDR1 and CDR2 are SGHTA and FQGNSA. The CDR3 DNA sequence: TGTGCCAGCAGCTTAGACGAGCTAGGGCAGTATTTT. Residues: CASSLDELGQYF.

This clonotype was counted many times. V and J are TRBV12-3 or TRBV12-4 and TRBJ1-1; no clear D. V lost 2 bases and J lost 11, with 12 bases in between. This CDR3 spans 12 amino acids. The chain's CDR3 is CASSLSRAIAFF. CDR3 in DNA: TGTGCCAGCAGTTTATCGAGGGCCATCGCTTTCTTT.

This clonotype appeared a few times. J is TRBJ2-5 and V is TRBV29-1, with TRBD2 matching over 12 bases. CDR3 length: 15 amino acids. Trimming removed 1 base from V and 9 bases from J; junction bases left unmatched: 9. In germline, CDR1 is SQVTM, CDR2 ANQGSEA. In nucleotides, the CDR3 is TGCAGCGTTGAAGCGACTAGCGGGGGTGGAGTGGCCCAGTACTTC. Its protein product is CSVEATSGGGVAQYF.

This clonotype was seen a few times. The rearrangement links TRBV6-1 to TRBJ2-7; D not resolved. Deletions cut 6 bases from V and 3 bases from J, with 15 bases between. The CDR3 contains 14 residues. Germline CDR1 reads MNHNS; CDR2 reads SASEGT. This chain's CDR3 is CASSRETVGYEQYF. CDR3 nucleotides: TGTGCCAGCAGCCGCGAGACGGTCGGCTACGAGCAGTACTTC.

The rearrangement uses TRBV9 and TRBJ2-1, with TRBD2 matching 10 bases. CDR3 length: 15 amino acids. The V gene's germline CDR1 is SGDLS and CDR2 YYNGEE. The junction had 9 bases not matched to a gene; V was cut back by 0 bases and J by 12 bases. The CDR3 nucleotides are TGTGCCAGCAGCGTAGGTGGACTAGCGGTGGGGGGGCAGTTCTTC. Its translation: CASSVGGLAVGGQFF.

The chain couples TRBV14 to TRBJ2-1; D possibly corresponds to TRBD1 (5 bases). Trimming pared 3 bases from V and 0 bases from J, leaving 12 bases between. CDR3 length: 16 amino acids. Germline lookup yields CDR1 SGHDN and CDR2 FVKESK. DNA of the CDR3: TGTGCCAGCAGCCACCTCGGACACAGCTCCTACAATGAGCAGTTCTTC. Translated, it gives CASSHLGHSSYNEQFF. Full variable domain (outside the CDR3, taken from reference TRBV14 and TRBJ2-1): EAGVTQFPSHSVIEKGQTVTLRCDPISGHDNLYWYRRVMGKEIKFLLHFVKESKQDESGMPNNRFLAERTGGTYSTLKVQPAELEDSGVYFCASSHLGHSSYNEQFFGPGTRLTVL.

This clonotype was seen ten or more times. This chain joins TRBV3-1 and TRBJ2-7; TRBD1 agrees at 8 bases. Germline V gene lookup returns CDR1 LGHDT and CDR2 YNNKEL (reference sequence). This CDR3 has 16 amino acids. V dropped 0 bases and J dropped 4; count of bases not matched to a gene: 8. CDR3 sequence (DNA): TGTGCCAGCAGCCAAGATATGTCAGGGGGCTTGTACGAGCAGTACTTC. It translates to CASSQDMSGGLYEQYF.

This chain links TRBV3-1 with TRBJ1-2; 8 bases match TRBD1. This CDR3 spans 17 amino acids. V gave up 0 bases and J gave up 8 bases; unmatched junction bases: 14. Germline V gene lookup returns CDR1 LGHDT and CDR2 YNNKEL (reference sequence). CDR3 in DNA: TGTGCCAGCAGCCAAGAGAGAACCAGGGGGCCGGGAATCGGCTACACCTTC. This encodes CASSQERTRGPGIGYTF. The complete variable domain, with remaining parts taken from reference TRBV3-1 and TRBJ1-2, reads DTAVSQTPKYLVTQMGNDKSIKCEQNLGHDTMYWYKQDSKKFLKIMFSYNNKELIINETVPNRFSPKSPDKAHLNLHINSLELGDSAVYFCASSQERTRGPGIGYTFGSGTRLTVV.

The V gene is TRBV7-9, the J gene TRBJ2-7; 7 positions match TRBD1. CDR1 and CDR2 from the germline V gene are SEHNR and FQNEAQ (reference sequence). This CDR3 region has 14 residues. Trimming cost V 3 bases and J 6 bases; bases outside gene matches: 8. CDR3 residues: CASSFLGTDAEQYF. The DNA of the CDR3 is TGTGCCAGCAGCTTTCTCGGGACAGATGCCGAGCAGTACTTC.

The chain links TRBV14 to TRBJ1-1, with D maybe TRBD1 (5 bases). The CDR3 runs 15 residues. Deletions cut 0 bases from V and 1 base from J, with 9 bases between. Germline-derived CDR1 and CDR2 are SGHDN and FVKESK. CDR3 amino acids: CASSQDWRGNTEAFF. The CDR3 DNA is TGTGCCAGCAGCCAAGATTGGAGGGGGAACACTGAAGCTTTCTTT. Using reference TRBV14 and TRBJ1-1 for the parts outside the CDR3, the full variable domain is EAGVTQFPSHSVIEKGQTVTLRCDPISGHDNLYWYRRVMGKEIKFLLHFVKESKQDESGMPNNRFLAERTGGTYSTLKVQPAELEDSGVYFCASSQDWRGNTEAFFGQGTRLTVV.

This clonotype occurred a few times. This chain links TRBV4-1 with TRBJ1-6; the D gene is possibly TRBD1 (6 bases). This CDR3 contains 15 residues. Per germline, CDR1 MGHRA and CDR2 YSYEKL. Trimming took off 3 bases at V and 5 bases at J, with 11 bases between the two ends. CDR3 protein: CASSHPRGDNSPLHF. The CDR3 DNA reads TGCGCCAGCAGCCACCCCAGGGGAGATAATTCACCCCTCCACTTT.

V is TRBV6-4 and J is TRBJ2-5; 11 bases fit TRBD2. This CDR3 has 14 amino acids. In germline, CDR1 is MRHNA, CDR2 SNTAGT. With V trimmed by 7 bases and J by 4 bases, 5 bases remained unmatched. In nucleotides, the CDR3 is TGTGCCAGCACCACTAGCGGGAGAGGAGAGACCCAGTACTTC. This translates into CASTTSGRGETQYF.